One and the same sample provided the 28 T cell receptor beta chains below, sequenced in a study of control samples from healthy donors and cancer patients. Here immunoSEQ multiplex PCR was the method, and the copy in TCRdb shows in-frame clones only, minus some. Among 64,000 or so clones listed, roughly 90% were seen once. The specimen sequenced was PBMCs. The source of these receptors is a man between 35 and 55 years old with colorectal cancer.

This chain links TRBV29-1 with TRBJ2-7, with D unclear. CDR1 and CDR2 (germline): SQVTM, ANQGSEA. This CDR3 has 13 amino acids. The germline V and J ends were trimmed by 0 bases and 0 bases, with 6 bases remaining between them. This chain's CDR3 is CSVEELSSYEQYF. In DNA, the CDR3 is TGCAGCGTTGAAGAACTGTCCTCCTACGAGCAGTACTTC.

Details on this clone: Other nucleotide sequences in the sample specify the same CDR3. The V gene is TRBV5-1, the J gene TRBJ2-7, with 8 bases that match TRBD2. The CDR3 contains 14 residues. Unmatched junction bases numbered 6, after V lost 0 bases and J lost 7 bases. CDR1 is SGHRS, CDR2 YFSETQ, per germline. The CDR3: CASSLGGGRGEQYF. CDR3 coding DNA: TGCGCCAGCAGCTTGGGCGGGGGGCGGGGAGAGCAGTACTTC.

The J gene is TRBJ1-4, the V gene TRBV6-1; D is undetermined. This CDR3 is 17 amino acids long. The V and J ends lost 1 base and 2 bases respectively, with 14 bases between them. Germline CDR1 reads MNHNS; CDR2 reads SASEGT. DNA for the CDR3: TGTGCCAGCAGTGAAGAAGTGGCACCCGATACTAATGAAAAACTGTTTTTT. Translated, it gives CASSEEVAPDTNEKLFF.

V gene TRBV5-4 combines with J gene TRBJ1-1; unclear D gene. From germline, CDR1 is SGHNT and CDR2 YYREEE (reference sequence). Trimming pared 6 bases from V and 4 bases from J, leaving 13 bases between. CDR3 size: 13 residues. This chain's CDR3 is CASTSPPGTEAFF. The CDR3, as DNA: TGTGCCAGCACCTCACCCCCTGGCACTGAAGCTTTCTTT.

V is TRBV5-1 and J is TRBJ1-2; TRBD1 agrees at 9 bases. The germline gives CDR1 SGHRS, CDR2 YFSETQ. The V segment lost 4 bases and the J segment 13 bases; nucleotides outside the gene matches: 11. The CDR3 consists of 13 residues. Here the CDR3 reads CASSGTGQGPTTF. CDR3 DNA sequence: TGCGCCAGCAGCGGAACGGGACAGGGCCCTACCACCTTC.

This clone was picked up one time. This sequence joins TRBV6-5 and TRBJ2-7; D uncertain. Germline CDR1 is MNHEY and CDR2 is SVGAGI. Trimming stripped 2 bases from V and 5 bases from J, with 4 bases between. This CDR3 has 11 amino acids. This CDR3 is CASSYRDEQYF. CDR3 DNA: TGTGCCAGCAGTTACAGGGACGAGCAGTACTTC.

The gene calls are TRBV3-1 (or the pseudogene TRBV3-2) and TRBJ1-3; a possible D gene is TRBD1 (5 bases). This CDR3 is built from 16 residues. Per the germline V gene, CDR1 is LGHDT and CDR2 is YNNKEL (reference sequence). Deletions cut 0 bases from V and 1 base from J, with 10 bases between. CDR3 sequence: CASSQDPGGSGNTIYF. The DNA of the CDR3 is TGTGCCAGCAGCCAAGATCCCGGGGGATCTGGAAACACCATATATTTT.

CDR3 in DNA: TGTGCCAGCAGCCTGGGACACAGTGGTTCACCCCTCCACTTT. Its protein is CASSLGHSGSPLHF. The V call is TRBV5-4, the J call TRBJ1-6; TRBD1 might be the D (6 bases). Germline V gene lookup returns CDR1 SGHNT and CDR2 YYREEE (reference sequence). This CDR3 has 14 residues. The V end lost 4 bases, the J end lost 9 bases, and 14 bases lay between the germline ends.

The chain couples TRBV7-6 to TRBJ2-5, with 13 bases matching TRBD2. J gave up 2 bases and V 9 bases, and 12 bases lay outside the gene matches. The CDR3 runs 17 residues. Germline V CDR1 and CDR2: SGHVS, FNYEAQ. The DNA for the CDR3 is TGTGCCAGTCCGCGGAGGACTAGCGGGGGTGTACAAGAGACCCAGTACTTC. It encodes CASPRRTSGGVQETQYF.

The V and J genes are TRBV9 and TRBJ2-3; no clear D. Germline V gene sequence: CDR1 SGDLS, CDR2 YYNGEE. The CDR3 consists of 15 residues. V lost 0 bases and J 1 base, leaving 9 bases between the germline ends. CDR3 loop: CASSVGSQRTDTQYF. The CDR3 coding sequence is TGTGCCAGCAGCGTAGGATCACAGCGCACAGATACGCAGTATTTT.

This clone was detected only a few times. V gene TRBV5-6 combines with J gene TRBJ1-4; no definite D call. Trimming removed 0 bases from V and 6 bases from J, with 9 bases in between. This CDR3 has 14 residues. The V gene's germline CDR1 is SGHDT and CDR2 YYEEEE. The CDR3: CASSLEAPDEKLFF. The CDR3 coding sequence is TGTGCCAGCAGCTTGGAAGCACCCGATGAAAAACTGTTTTTT. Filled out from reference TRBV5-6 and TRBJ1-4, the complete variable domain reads DAGVTQSPTHLIKTRGQQVTLRCSPKSGHDTVSWYQQALGQGPQFIFQYYEEEERQRGNFPDRFSGHQFPNYSSELNVNALLLGDSALYLCASSLEAPDEKLFFGSGTQLSVL.

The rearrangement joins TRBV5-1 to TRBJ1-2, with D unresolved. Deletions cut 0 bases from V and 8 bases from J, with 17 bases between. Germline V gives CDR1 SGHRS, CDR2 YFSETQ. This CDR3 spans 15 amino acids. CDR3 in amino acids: CASSLGPAGGRGYTF. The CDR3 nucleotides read TGCGCCAGCAGCTTGGGACCCGCTGGAGGTAGGGGCTACACCTTC. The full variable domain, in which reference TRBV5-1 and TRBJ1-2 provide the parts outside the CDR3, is KAGVTQTPRYLIKTRGQQVTLSCSPISGHRSVSWYQQTPGQGLQFLFEYFSETQRNKGNFPGRFSGRQFSNSRSEMNVSTLELGDSALYLCASSLGPAGGRGYTFGSGTRLTVV.

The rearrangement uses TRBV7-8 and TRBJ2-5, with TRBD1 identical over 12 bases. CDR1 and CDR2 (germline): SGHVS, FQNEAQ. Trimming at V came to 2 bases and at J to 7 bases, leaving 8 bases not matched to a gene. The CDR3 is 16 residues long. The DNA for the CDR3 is TGTGCCAGCAGCTTACGGTGGGACAGGGGGCGGGTGACCCAGTACTTC. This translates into CASSLRWDRGRVTQYF.

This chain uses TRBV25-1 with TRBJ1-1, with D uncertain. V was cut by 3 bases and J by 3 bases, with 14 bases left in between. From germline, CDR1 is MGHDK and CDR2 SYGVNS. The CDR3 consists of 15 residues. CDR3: CASSEGGKSYTEAFF. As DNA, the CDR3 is TGTGCCAGCAGTGAGGGAGGAAAGTCGTACACTGAAGCTTTCTTT.

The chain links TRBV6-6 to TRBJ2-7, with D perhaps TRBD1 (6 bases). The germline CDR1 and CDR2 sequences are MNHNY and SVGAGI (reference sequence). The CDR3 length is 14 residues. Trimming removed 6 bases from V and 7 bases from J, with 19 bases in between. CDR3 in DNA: TGTGCCAGCAGAGTCCAGGGGACCGGCTTGGAGCAGTACTTC. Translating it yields CASRVQGTGLEQYF.

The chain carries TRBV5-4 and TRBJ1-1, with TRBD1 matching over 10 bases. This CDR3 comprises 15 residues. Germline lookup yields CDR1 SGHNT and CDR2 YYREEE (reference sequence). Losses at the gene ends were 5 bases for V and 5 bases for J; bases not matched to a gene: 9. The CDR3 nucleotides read TGTGCCAGCAGTTCCCCGGGACAGGGGATGACTGAAGCTTTCTTT. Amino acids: CASSSPGQGMTEAFF.

CDR3 loop: CASSPRLEYEQYF. The DNA of the CDR3 is TGTGCCAGCAGCCCGCGACTTGAATACGAGCAGTACTTC. V is TRBV5-4 and J is TRBJ2-7; unclear D gene. The germline V and J ends were trimmed by 4 bases and 4 bases, with 12 bases remaining between them. The CDR3 spans 13 residues. Germline values: CDR1 SGHNT, CDR2 YYREEE (reference sequence).

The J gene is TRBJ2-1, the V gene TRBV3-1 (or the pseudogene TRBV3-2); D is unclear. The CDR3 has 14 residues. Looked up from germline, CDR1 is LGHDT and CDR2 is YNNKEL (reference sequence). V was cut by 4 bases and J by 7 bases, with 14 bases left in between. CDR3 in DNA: TGTGCCAGCAGCCCCCCTGGGTTGCGGAATGAGCAGTTCTTC. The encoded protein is CASSPPGLRNEQFF.

In nucleotides, the CDR3 is TGCAGCGTTGTTTCATGGGGCGCTAGCTATGGCTACACCTTC. This codes for CSVVSWGASYGYTF. This rearrangement joins TRBV29-1 to TRBJ1-2; maybe TRBD1 (5 bases). The ends were cut back, 4 bases at V and 4 bases at J, with 16 bases in the middle. CDR3 size: 14 residues. The V gene's germline CDR1 is SQVTM and CDR2 ANQGSEA.

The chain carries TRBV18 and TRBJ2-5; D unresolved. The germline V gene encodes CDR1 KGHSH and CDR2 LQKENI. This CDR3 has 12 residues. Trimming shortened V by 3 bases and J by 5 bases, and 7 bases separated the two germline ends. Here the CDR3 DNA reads TGTGCCAGCTCACCGAAAGGGGAGACCCAGTACTTC. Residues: CASSPKGETQYF. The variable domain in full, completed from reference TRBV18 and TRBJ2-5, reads NAGVMQNPRHLVRRRGQEARLRCSPMKGHSHVYWYRQLPEEGLKFMVYLQKENIIDESGMPKERFSAEFPKEGPSILRIQQVVRGDSAAYFCASSPKGETQYFGPGTRLLVL.

The CDR3 sequence is CSVVRGQDGYTF. CDR3 sequence (DNA): TGCAGCGTTGTCAGGGGTCAAGATGGCTACACCTTC. The V gene is TRBV29-1, the J gene TRBJ1-2; the D gene is possibly TRBD1 (6 bases). Germline V lookup: CDR1 SQVTM, CDR2 ANQGSEA. Trimming left V 4 bases short and J 6 bases short, with 12 bases between. The CDR3 sequence is 12 residues long.

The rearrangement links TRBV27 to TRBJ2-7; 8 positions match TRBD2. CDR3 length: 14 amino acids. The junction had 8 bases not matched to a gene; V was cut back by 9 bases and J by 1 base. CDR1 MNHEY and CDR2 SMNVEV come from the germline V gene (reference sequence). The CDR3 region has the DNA TGTGCCAGTAAAATCGGGGGGGCTTCCTACGAGCAGTACTTC. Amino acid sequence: CASKIGGASYEQYF.

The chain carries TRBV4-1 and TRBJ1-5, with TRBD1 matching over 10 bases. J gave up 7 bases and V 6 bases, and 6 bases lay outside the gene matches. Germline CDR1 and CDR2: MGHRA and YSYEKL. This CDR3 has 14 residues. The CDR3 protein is CASSRDRGGQPQHF. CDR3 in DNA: TGCGCCAGCAGTCGGGACAGGGGTGGACAGCCCCAGCATTTT.

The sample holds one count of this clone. CDR3 region: CASSELGGNTGELFF. The CDR3 DNA follows: TGTGCCAGCAGTGAATTGGGGGGGAACACCGGGGAGCTGTTTTTT. The rearrangement uses TRBV25-1 and TRBJ2-2, with D possibly matching TRBD2 (6 bases). Germline CDR1 reads MGHDK; CDR2 reads SYGVNS. CDR3 length: 15 residues. V lost 1 base to trimming and J lost 1 base, with 7 bases between them.

The CDR3 loop reads CASSQRDRNTEAFF. DNA for the CDR3: TGTGCCAGCAGCCAACGTGATAGAAACACTGAAGCTTTCTTT. The chain joins TRBV3-1 (or the pseudogene TRBV3-2) to TRBJ1-1, with D unresolved. This CDR3 comprises 14 residues. CDR1 is LGHDT, CDR2 YNNKEL, per germline (reference sequence). Trimming took off 2 bases at V and 2 bases at J, with 9 bases between the two ends.

This CDR3 reads CASARAYATEAFF. The CDR3 DNA follows: TGTGCCAGCGCGAGGGCTTATGCAACTGAAGCTTTCTTT. This chain uses TRBV7-3 with TRBJ1-1; D call uncertain. The CDR3 contains 13 residues. Germline values: CDR1 SGHTA, CDR2 FQGTGA. V lost 8 bases and J lost 5, with 15 bases in between.

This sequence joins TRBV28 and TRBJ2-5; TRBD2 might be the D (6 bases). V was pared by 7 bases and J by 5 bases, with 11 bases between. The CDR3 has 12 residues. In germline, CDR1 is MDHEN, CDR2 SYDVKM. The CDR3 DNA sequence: TGTGCCAGCACCTCGGGAGAGGAGACCCAGTACTTC. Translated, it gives CASTSGEETQYF.

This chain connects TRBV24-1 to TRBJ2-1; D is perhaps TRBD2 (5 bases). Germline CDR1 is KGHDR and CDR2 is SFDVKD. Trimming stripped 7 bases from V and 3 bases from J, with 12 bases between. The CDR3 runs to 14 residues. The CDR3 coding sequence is TGTGCCACCAGGTCCGGGATTGACTACAATGAGCAGTTCTTC. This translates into CATRSGIDYNEQFF.